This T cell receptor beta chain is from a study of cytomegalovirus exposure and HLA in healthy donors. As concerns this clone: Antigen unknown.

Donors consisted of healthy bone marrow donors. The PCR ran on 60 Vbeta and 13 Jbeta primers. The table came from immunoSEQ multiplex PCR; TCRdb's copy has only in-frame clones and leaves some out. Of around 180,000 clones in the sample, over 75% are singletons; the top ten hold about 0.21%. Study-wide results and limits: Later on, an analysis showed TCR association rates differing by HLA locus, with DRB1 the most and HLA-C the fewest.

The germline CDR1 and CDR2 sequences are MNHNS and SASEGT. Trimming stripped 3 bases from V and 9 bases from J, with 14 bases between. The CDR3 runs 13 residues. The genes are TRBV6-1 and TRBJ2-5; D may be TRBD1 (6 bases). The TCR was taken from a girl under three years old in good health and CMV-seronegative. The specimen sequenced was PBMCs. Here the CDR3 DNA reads TGTGCCAGCAGTGAGAACAGGGTTACGGCCCAGTACTTC. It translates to CASSENRVTAQYF.